One T cell receptor (beta chain) is described in this entry. Here immunoSEQ multiplex PCR was the method, and the copy in TCRdb shows in-frame clones only, minus some. The sample contains fewer than 110,000 clones, approximately 89% of which appear only once. This sample is drawn from a study of blood T cell repertoires in COVID-19. The J segment lost 2 bases and the V segment lost 1 base, leaving 8 bases of the junction unmatched. From germline, CDR1 is LGHDT and CDR2 YNNKEL (reference sequence). The CDR3 is 17 amino acids. V gene TRBV3-1 (or the pseudogene TRBV3-2) combines with J gene TRBJ1-3; 7 nucleotides line up with TRBD1. This receptor was obtained from a woman of 80 years or more in a cohort sampled during active COVID-19. The sequenced sample was peripheral blood. CDR3 loop: CASSQGGTALTGNTIYF. CDR3 nucleotide sequence: TGTGCCAGCAGCCAAGGAGGGACAGCCCTCACTGGAAACACCATATATTTT.